This TCR beta chain was captured in a study of cytomegalovirus exposure and HLA in healthy donors. Regarding the study as a whole: Per published accounts, TCR beta sequences correctly predicted the HLA-A and HLA-B alleles of most subjects. The likely explanation for a cluster of highly shared sequence variants was sequencing artifact.

With 60 Vbeta and 13 Jbeta primers, the PCR was carried out. Method: immunoSEQ multiplex PCR; TCRdb's copy keeps in-frame clones and lacks some. The top ten clones hold around 2.5% of a sample with under 120,000 clones, 74% of them seen once. Notes on this clone: Its antigen is unidentified.

Sequenced material: PBMCs. The sequence was collected from a man aged 50 to 59 in good health and CMV-seropositive.

The CDR3 DNA reads TGTGCCAGCAGCTTAGACCTGGCAGGCAATCAGCCCCAGCATTTT. This gives the protein CASSLDLAGNQPQHF. The chain links TRBV7-9 to TRBJ1-5; D not resolved. This CDR3 comprises 15 residues. Looked up from germline, CDR1 is SEHNR and CDR2 is FQNEAQ (reference sequence). Trimming stripped 1 base from V and 2 bases from J, with 9 bases between.